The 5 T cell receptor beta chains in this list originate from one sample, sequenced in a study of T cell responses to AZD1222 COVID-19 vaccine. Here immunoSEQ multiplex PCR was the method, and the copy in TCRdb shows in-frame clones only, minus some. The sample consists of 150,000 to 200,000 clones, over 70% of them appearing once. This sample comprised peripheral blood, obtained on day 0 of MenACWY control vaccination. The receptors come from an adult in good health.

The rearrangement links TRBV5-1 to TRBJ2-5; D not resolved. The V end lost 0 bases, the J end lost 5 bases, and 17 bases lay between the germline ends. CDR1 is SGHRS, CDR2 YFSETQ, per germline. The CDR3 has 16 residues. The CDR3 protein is CASSLASHLPAETQYF. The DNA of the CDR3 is TGCGCCAGCAGCTTGGCTTCTCATCTCCCCGCGGAGACCCAGTACTTC.

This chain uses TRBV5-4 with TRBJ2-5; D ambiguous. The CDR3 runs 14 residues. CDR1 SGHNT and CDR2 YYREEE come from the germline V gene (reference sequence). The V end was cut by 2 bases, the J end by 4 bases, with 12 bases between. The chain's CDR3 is CASSFFWAGETQYF. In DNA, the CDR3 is TGTGCCAGCAGCTTTTTCTGGGCCGGAGAGACCCAGTACTTC. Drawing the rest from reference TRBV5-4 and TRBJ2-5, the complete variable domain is ETGVTQSPTHLIKTRGQQVTLRCSSQSGHNTVSWYQQALGQGPQFIFQYYREEENGRGNFPPRFSGLQFPNYSSELNVNALELDDSALYLCASSFFWAGETQYFGPGTRLLVL.

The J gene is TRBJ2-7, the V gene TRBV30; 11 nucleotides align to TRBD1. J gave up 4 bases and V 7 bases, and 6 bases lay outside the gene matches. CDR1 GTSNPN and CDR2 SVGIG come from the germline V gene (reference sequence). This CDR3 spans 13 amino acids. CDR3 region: CALGQGATYEQYF. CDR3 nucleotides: TGTGCCTTAGGACAGGGGGCCACATACGAGCAGTACTTC.

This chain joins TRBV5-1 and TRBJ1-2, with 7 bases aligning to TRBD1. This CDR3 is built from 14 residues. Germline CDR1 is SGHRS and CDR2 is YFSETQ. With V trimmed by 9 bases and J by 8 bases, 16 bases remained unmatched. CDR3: CATAPDRDSFGYTF. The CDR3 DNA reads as TGCGCCACCGCCCCCGACAGGGACTCTTTCGGCTACACCTTC.

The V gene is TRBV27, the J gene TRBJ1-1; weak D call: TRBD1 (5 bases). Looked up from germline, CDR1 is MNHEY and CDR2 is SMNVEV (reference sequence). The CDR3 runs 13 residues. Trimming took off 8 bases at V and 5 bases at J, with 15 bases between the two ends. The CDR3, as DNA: TGTGCCAGCCACCGCAGGGAATGGACTGAAGCTTTCTTT. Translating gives CASHRREWTEAFF.